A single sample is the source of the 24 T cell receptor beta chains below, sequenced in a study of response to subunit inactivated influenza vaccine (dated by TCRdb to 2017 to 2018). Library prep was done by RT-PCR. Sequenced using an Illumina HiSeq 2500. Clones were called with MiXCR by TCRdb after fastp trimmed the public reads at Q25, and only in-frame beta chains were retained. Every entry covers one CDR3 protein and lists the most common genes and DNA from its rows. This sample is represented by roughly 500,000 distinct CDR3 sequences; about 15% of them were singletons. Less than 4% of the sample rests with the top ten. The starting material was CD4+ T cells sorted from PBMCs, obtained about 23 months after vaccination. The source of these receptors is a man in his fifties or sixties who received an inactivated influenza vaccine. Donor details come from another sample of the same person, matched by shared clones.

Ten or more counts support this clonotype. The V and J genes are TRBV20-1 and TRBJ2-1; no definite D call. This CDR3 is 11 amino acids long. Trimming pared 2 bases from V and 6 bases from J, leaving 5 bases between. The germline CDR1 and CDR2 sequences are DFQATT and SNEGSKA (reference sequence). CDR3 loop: CSARHINEQFF. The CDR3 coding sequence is TGCAGTGCTAGACATATCAATGAGCAGTTCTTC.

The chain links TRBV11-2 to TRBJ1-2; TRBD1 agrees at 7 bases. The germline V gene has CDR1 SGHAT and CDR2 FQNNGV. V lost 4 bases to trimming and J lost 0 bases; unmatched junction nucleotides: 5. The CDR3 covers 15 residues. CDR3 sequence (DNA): TGTGCCAGCAGCTCAACCGGGACAGCTAACTATGGCTACACCTTC. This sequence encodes CASSSTGTANYGYTF. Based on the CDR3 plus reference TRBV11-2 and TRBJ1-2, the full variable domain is EAGVAQSPRYKIIEKRQSVAFWCNPISGHATLYWYQQILGQGPKLLIQFQNNGVVDDSQLPKDRFSAERLKGVDSTLKIQPAKLEDSAVYLCASSSTGTANYGYTFGSGTRLTVV.

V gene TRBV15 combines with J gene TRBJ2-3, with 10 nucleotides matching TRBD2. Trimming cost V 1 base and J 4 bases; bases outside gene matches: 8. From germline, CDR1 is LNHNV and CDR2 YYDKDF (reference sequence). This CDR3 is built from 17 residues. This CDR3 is CATSRVDSGRRPDTQYF. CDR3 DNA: TGTGCCACCAGCAGAGTGGATAGCGGGAGGAGGCCAGATACGCAGTATTTT.

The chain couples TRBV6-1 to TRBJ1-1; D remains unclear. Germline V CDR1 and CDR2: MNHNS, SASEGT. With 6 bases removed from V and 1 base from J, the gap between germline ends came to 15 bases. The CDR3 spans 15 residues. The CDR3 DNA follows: TGTGCCAGCAGAAAATTAGGGCTGGGGAACACTGAAGCTTTCTTT. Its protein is CASRKLGLGNTEAFF.

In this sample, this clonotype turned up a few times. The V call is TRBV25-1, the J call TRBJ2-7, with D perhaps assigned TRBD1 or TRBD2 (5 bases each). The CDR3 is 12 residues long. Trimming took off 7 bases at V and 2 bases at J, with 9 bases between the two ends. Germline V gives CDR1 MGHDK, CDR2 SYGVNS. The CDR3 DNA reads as TGTGCCAGCACGGGACGGACCTACGAGCAGTACTTC. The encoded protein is CASTGRTYEQYF.

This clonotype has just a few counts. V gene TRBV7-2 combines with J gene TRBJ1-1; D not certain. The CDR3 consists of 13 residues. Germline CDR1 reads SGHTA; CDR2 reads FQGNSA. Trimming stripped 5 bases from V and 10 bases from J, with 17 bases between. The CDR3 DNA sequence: TGTGCCAGCAGCCCGGGAAGCGGATGGGGAGCTTTCTTT. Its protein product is CASSPGSGWGAFF.

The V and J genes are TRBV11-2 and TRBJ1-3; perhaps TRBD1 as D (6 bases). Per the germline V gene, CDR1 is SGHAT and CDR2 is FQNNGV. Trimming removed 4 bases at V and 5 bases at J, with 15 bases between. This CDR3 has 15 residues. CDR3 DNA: TGTGCCAGCAGCTCGGGGGGGGCACTTAGAAACACCATATATTTT. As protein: CASSSGGALRNTIYF.

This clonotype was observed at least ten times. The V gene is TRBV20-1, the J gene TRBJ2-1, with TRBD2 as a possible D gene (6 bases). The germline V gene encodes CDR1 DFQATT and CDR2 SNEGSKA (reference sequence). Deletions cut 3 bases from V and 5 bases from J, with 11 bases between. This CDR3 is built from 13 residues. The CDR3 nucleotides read TGCAGTGCTAGTGGTAGCGGTCACAATGAGCAGTTCTTC. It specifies CSASGSGHNEQFF.

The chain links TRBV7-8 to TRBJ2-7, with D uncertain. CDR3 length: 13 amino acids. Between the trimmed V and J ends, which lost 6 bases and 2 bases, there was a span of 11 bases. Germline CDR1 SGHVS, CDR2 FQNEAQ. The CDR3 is CASRLLGTYEQYF. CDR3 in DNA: TGTGCCAGCAGGTTGCTAGGGACCTACGAGCAGTACTTC. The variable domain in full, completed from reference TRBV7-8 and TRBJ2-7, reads GAGVSQSPRYKVAKRGQDVALRCDPISGHVSLFWYQQALGQGPEFLTYFQNEAQLDKSGLPSDRFFAERPEGSVSTLKIQRTQQEDSAVYLCASRLLGTYEQYFGPGTRLTVT.

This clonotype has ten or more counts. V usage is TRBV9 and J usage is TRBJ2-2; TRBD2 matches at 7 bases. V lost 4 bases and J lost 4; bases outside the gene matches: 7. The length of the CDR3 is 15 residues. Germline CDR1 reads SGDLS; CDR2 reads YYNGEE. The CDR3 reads CASSFRTRSTGELFF. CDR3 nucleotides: TGTGCCAGCAGCTTCCGGACTAGGTCCACCGGGGAGCTGTTTTTT.

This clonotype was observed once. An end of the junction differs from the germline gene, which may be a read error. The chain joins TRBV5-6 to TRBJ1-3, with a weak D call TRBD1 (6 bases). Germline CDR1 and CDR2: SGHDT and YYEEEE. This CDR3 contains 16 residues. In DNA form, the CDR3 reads TGTGCCAGCAGCTTGAGTAGGACAGCACTGTGGAACAACATATATTTT. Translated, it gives CASSLSRTALWNNIYF. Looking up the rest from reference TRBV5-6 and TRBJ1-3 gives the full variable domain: DAGVTQSPTHLIKTRGQQVTLRCSPKSGHDTVSWYQQALGQGPQFIFQYYEEEERQRGNFPDRFSGHQFPNYSSELNVNALLLGDSALYLCASSLSRTALWNNIYFGEGSWLTVV.

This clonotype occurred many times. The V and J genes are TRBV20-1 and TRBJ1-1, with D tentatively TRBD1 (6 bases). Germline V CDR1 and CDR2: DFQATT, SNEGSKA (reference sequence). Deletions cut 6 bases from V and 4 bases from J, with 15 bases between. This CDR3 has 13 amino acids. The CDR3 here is CSATDRPFTEAFF. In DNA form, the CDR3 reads TGCAGTGCCACCGACAGGCCATTCACTGAAGCTTTCTTT.

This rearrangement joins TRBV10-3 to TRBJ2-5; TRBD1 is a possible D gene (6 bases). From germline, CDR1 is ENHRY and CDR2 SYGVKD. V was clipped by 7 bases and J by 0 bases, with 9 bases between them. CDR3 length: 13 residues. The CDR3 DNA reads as TGTGCCATCAAGAGGACAGACCAAGAGACCCAGTACTTC. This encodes CAIKRTDQETQYF.

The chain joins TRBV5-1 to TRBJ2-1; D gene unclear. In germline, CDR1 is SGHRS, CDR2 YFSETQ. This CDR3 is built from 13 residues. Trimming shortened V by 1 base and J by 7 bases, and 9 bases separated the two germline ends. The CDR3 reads CASSLLGENEQFF. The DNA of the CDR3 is TGCGCCAGCAGCTTGCTAGGTGAAAATGAGCAGTTCTTC.

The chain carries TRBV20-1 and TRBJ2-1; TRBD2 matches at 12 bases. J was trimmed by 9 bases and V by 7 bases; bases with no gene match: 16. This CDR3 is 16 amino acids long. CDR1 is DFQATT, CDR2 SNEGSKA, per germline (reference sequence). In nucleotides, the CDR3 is TGCAGTGTTCCGAAAACCCTAGCGGGGGGGCCAGGTGAGCAGTTCTTC. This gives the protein CSVPKTLAGGPGEQFF.

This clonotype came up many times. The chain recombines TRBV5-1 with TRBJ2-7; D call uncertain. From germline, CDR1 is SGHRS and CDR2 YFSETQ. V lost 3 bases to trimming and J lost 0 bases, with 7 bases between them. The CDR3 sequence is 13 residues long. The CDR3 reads CASSSGGSYEQYF. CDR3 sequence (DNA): TGCGCCAGCAGCTCGGGCGGCTCCTACGAGCAGTACTTC.

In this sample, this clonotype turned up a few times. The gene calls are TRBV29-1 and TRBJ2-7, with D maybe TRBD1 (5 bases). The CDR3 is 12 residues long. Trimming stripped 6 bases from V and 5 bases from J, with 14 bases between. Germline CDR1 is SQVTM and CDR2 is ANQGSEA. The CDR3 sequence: CSVSRGANEQYF. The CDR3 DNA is TGCAGCGTCTCCCGTGGGGCAAACGAGCAGTACTTC.

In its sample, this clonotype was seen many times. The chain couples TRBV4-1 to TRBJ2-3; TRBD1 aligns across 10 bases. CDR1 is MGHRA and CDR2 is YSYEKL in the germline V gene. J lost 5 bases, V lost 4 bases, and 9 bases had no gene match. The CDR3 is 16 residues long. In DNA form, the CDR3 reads TGCGCCAGCAGCCGCCTGACAGGGGGCGGTGGAGATACGCAGTATTTT. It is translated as CASSRLTGGGGDTQYF.

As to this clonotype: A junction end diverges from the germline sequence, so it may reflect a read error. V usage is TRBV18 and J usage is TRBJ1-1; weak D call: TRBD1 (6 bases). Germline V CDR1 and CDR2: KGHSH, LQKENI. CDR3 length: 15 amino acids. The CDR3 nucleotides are TGTGCCACCTCATCGTCCGGGGGCGCGGGCACTGAATCTTTCTTT. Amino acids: CATSSSGGAGTESFF.

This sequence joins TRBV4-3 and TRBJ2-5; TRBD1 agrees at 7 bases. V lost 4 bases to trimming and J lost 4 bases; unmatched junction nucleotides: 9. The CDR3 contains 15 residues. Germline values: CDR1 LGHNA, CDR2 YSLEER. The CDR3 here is CASSPGDREIETQYF. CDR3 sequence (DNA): TGCGCCAGCAGCCCCGGAGACAGGGAGATAGAGACCCAGTACTTC.

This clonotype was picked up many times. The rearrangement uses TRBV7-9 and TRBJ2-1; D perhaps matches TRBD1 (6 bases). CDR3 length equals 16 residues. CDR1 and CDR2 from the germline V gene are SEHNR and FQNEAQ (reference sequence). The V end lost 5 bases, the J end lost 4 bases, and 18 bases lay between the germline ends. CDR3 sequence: CASSRLGGQYYNEQFF. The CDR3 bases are TGTGCCAGCAGCCGATTAGGGGGACAATATTACAATGAGCAGTTCTTC.

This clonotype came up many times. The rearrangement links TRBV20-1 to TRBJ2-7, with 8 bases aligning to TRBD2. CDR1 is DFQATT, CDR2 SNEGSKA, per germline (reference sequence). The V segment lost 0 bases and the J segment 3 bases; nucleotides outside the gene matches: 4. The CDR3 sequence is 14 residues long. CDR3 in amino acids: CSARDLSGNYEQYF. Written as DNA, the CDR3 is TGCAGTGCTAGAGATCTTAGCGGGAACTACGAGCAGTACTTC.

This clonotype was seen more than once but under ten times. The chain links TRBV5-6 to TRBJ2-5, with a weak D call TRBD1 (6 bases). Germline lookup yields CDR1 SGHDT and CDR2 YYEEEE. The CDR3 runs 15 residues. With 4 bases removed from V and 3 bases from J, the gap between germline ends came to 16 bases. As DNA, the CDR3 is TGTGCCAGCAGCCCCCCTCTCCGGACAGAAGAGACCCAGTACTTC. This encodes CASSPPLRTEETQYF.

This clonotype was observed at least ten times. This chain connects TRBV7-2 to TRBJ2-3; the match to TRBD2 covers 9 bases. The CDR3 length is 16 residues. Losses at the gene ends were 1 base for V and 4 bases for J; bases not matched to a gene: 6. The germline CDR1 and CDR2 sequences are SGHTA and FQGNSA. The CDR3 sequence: CASSLGLAGSADTQYF. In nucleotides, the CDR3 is TGTGCCAGCAGCTTAGGTCTAGCGGGGTCCGCAGATACGCAGTATTTT.